This TCR beta chain derives from a study of blood T cell repertoires in COVID-19. Study-level background: Samples of COVID-19 (acute and convalescent) were obtained from the United States, Italy and Spain. In each case, the material was cDNA or gDNA derived from T cells, B-cell-depleted T cells, or PBMCs.

In the source study's methods: Reference gene primer amplification in the assay estimated nucleated cell counts. Clones were read by immunoSEQ multiplex PCR, and TCRdb kept only the in-frame ones, dropping some. V and J calls and clone size are given by that table; D and trimming were obtained from the DNA. This table has 15,000 to 20,000 clones, 88% appearing once. CDR1 and CDR2 (germline): LNHDA, SQIVND (reference sequence). The CDR3 extends over 16 amino acids. Unmatched junction bases numbered 11, after V lost 5 bases and J lost 4 bases. The specimen sequenced was peripheral blood. The V gene is TRBV19, the J gene TRBJ1-2, with TRBD1 identical over 9 bases. The sequence was obtained from a human donor in a cohort sampled during active COVID-19. The CDR3 DNA reads TGTGCCAGTAGTCCTCGGAACAGGGGGCGAATCTATGGCTACACCTTC. It codes for CASSPRNRGRIYGYTF.